This section outlines one TCR beta chain sequence together with its context. The antigen is not known. CDR1 is SGHTA, CDR2 FQGNSA, per germline. The CDR3 consists of 13 residues. V was pared by 5 bases and J by 5 bases, with 5 bases of the junction left unmatched. Time point denoted: week 11, during vaccination. The content of each vaccine dose was 300 ug of mutant IDH1 20-mer peptide, and topical imiquimod accompanied it. Clones were read by immunoSEQ multiplex PCR, and TCRdb kept only the in-frame ones, dropping some. There are around 65,000 clones in the sample; over 70% occur only once, and roughly 5.7% lies in the top ten. This sample is drawn from a study of a mutant IDH1 vaccine in newly diagnosed glioma.

This clonotype was obtained from a man aged 50-59 years with glioma. The V gene is TRBV7-2, the J gene TRBJ1-1; 7 bases align to TRBD1. The sequencing used PBMCs, collected from a glioma patient whose treatment included an IDH1 peptide vaccine. CDR3: CASSIQGRTEAFF. CDR3 coding DNA: TGTGCCAGCAGCATACAGGGGCGAACTGAAGCTTTCTTT.